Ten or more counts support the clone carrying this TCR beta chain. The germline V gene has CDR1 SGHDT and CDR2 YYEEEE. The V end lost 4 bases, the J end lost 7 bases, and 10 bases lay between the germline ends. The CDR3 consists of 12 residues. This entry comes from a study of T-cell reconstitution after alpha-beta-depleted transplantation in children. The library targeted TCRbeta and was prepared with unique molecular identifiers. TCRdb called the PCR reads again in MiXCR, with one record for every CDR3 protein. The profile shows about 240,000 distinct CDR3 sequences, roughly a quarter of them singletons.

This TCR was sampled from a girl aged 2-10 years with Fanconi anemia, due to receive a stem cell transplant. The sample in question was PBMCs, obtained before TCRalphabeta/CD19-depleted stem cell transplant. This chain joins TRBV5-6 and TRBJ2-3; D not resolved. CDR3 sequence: CASSPQINTQYF. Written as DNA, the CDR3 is TGTGCCAGCAGCCCACAAATAAATACGCAGTATTTT. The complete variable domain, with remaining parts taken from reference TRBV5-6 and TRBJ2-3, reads DAGVTQSPTHLIKTRGQQVTLRCSPKSGHDTVSWYQQALGQGPQFIFQYYEEEERQRGNFPDRFSGHQFPNYSSELNVNALLLGDSALYLCASSPQINTQYFGPGTRLTVL.